Presented here are 5 T cell receptor beta chains from one specimen sequenced in a study of blood T cell repertoires in COVID-19. TCRdb's copy holds only in-frame clones and misses some; the assay was immunoSEQ multiplex PCR. Of about 210,000 clones in the sample, 80% to 85% were seen once. The specimen was peripheral blood. The receptor set was obtained from a woman older than 75 with COVID-19, enrolled during active disease.

In this sample, this clone turned up once. This chain connects TRBV28 to TRBJ1-5, with D tentatively TRBD1 (6 bases). Trimming shortened V by 10 bases and J by 4 bases, and 17 bases separated the two germline ends. The CDR3 totals 14 residues. Germline V gene sequence: CDR1 MDHEN, CDR2 SYDVKM. This CDR3 reads CAIMGGARNQPQHF. The CDR3 bases are TGTGCCATTATGGGGGGGGCGCGTAATCAGCCCCAGCATTTT.

J is TRBJ1-2 and V is TRBV6-1, with D possibly TRBD1 on 5 matching bases. Trimming cost V 1 base and J 4 bases, with 13 bases left between them. Germline V lookup: CDR1 MNHNS, CDR2 SASEGT. The CDR3 extends over 15 amino acids. Here the CDR3 reads CASSEEWRGTYGYTF. The CDR3, as DNA: TGTGCCAGCAGTGAAGAATGGCGGGGCACCTATGGCTACACCTTC.

The rearrangement uses TRBV12-3 or TRBV12-4 and TRBJ2-5; D gene uncertain. With 3 bases removed from V and 5 bases from J, the gap between germline ends came to 10 bases. The CDR3 totals 13 residues. The CDR3 sequence is CASSFEKVETQYF. The CDR3 DNA sequence: TGTGCCAGCAGTTTTGAGAAAGTGGAGACCCAGTACTTC.

This rearrangement joins TRBV12-3 or TRBV12-4 to TRBJ2-3, with no clear D. The V end lost 6 bases, the J end lost 0 bases, and 7 bases lay between the germline ends. This CDR3 region has 13 residues. The CDR3 DNA reads TGTGCCAGCAGATCCTCTAGCACAGATACGCAGTATTTT. It specifies CASRSSSTDTQYF.

V is TRBV19 and J is TRBJ1-6; 9 bases match TRBD1. CDR3 length: 16 amino acids. Losses at the gene ends were 6 bases for V and 8 bases for J; bases not matched to a gene: 11. CDR1 and CDR2 from the germline V gene are LNHDA and SQIVND (reference sequence). The CDR3 here is CASRGGDREDHSPLHF. DNA of the CDR3: TGTGCCAGTAGAGGGGGGGACAGGGAAGATCATTCACCCCTCCACTTT.